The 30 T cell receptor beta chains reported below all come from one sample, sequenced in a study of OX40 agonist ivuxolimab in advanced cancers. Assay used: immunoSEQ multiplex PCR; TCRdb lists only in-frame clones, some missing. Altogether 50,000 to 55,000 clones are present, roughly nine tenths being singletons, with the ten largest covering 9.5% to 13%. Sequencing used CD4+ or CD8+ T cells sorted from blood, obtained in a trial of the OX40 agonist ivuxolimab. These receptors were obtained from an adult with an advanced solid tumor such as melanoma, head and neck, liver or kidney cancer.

CDR3 in amino acids: CASSPQAGNQETQYF. The CDR3 bases are TGTGCCAGCAGCCCACAAGCGGGAAACCAAGAGACCCAGTACTTC. The V call is TRBV7-2, the J call TRBJ2-5; 7 positions match TRBD2. Germline V CDR1 and CDR2: SGHTA, FQGNSA. After removal of 5 bases from V and 0 bases from J, the junction contained 6 bases not matched to a gene. The CDR3 is 15 residues long.

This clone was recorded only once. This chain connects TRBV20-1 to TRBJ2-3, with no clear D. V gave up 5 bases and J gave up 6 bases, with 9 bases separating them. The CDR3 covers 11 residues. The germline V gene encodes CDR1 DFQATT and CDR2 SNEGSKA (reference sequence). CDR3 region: CSAGRTDTQYF. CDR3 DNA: TGCAGTGCTGGACGAACGGATACGCAGTATTTT.

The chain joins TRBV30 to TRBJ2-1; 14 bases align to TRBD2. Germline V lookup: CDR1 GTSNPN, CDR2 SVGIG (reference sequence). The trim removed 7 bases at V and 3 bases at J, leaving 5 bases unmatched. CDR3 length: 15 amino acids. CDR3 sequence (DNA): TGTGCCTCCCGACTAGCGGGAGGGCACTACAATGAGCAGTTCTTC. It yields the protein CASRLAGGHYNEQFF.

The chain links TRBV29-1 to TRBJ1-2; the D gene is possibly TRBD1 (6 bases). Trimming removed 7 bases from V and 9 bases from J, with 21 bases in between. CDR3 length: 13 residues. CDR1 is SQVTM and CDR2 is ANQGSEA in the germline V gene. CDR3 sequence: CSGAFFGGASYTF. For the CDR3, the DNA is TGCAGCGGTGCATTTTTCGGGGGGGCGAGCTACACCTTC.

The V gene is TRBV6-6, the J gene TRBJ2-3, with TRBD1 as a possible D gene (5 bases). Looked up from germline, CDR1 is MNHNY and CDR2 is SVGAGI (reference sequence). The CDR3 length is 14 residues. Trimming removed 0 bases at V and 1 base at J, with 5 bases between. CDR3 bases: TGTGCCAGCAGTTACTCACAGGGCACAGATACGCAGTATTTT. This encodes CASSYSQGTDTQYF.

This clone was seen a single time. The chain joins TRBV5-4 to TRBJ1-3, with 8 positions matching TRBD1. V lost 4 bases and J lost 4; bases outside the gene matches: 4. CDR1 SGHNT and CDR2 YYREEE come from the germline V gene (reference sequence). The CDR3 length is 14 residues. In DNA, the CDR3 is TGTGCCAGCAGCACGACAGGGGAGGGAAACACCATATATTTT. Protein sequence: CASSTTGEGNTIYF.

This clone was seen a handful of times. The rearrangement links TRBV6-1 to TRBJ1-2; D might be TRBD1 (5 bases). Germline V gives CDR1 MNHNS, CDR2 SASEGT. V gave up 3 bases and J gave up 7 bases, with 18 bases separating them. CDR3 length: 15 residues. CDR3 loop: CASSDPAGGYVGYTF. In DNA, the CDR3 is TGTGCCAGCAGTGACCCCGCGGGGGGTTATGTTGGCTACACCTTC.

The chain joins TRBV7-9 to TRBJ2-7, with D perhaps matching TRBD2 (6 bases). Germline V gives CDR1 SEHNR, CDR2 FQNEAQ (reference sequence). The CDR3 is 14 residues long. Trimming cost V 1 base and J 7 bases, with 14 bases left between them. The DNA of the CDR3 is TGTGCCAGCAGCTTAGTTGGGTTTGGAGGGGAGCAGTACTTC. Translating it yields CASSLVGFGGEQYF.

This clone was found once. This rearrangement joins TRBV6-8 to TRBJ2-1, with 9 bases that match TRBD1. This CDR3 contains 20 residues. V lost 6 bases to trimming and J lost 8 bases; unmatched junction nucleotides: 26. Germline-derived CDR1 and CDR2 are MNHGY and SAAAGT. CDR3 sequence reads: CASRSPWGQGKRGFRHEQFF. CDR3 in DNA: TGTGCCAGCAGGTCACCTTGGGGACAGGGTAAGAGGGGCTTCAGGCATGAGCAGTTCTTC.

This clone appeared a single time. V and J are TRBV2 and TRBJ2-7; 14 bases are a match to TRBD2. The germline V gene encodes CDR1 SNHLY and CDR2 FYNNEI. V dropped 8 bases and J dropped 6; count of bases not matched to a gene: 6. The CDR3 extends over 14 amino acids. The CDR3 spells CASLGLAGVGEQYF. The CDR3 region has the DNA TGTGCCAGCCTGGGACTAGCGGGAGTAGGCGAGCAGTACTTC.

This CDR3 is CASSLGQGSSYNSPLHF. For the CDR3, the DNA is TGTGCCAGCAGCTTGGGCCAGGGGAGCTCCTATAATTCACCCCTCCACTTT. The V call is TRBV11-2, the J call TRBJ1-6, with D perhaps TRBD1 (6 bases). The germline CDR1 and CDR2 sequences are SGHAT and FQNNGV. V dropped 3 bases and J dropped 0 bases, with 12 bases sitting between them. The CDR3 extends over 17 amino acids.

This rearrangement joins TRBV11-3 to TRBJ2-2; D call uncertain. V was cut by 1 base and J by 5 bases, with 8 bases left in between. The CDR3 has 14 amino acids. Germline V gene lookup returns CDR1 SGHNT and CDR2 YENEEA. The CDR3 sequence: CASSLGGGTGELFF. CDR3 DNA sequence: TGTGCCAGCAGCTTAGGTGGCGGTACCGGGGAGCTGTTTTTT.

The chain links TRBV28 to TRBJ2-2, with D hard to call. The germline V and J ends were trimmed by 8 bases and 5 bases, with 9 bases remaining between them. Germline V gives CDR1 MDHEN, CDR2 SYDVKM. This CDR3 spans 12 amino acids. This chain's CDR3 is CASVSKTGELFF. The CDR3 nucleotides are TGTGCCAGCGTCAGCAAAACCGGGGAGCTGTTTTTT.

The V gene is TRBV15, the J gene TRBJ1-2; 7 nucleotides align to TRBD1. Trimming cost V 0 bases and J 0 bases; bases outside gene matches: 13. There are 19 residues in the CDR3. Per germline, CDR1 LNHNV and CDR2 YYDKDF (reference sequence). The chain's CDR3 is CATSRETTGVGVANYGYTF. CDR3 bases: TGTGCCACCAGCAGAGAAACTACAGGGGTCGGAGTAGCTAACTATGGCTACACCTTC.

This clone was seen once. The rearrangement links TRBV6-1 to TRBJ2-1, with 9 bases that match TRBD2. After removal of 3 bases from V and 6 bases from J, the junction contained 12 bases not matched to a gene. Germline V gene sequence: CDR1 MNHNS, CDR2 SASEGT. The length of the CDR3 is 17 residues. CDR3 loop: CASSDYSGSSFTNEQFF. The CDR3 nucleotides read TGTGCCAGCAGTGACTATAGCGGGAGCTCTTTTACCAATGAGCAGTTCTTC.

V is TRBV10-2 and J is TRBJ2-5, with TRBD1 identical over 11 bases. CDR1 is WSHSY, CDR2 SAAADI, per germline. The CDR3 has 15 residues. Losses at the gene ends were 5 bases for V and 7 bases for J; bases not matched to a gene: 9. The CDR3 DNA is TGCGCCAGCAGTACCACCGGGACAGGGGGGGGGACCCAGTACTTC. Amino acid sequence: CASSTTGTGGGTQYF.

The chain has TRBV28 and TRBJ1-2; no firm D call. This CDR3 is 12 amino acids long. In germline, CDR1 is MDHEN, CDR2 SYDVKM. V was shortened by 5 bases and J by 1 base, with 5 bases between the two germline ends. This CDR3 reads CASSIFNYGYTF. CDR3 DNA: TGTGCCAGCAGTATTTTTAACTATGGCTACACCTTC.

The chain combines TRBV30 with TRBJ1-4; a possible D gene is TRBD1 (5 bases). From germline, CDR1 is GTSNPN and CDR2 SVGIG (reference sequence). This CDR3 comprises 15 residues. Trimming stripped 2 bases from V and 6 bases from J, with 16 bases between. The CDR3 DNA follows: TGTGCCTGGAGTCCTTTCGGGGGGGAGGATGAAAAACTGTTTTTT. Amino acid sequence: CAWSPFGGEDEKLFF.

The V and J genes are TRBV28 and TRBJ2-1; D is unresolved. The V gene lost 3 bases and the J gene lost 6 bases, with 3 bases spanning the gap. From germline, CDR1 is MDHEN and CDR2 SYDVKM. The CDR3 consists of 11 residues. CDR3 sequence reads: CASSFRNEQFF. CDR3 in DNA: TGTGCCAGCAGTTTCCGCAATGAGCAGTTCTTC.

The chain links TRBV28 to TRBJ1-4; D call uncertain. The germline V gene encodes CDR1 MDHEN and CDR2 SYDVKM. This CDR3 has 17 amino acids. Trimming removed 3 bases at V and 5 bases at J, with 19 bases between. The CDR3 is CASSFLSFGRRNEKLFF. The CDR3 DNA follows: TGTGCCAGCAGTTTTCTCTCGTTCGGGAGACGGAATGAAAAACTGTTTTTT.

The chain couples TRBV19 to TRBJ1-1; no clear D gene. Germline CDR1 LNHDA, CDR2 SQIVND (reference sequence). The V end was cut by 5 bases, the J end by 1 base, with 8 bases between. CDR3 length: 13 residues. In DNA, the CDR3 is TGTGCCAGTAGTGGGCGGCGGAACACTGAAGCTTTCTTT. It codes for CASSGRRNTEAFF. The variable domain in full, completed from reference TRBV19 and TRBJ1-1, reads DGGITQSPKYLFRKEGQNVTLSCEQNLNHDAMYWYRQDPGQGLRLIYYSQIVNDFQKGDIAEGYSVSREKKESFPLTVTSAQKNPTAFYLCASSGRRNTEAFFGQGTRLTVV.

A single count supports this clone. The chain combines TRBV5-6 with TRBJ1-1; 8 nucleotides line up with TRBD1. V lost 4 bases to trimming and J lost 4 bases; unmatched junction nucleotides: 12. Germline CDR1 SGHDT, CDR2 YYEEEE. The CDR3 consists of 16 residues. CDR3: CASSAEPAGGITEAFF. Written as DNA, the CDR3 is TGTGCCAGCAGCGCCGAACCGGCAGGGGGCATCACTGAAGCTTTCTTT.

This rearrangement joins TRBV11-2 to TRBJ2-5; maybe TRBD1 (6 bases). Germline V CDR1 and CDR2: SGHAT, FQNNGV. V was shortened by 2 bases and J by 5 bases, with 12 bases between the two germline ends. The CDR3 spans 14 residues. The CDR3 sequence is CASSLPGQGETQYF. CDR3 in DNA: TGTGCCAGCAGCTTACCGGGACAAGGGGAGACCCAGTACTTC.

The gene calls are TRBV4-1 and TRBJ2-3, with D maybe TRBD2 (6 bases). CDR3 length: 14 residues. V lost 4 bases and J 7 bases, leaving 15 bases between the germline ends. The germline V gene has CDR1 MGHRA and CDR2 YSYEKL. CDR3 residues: CASSRTGTSNTQYF. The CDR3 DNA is TGCGCCAGCAGCCGGACCGGGACTTCTAATACGCAGTATTTT.

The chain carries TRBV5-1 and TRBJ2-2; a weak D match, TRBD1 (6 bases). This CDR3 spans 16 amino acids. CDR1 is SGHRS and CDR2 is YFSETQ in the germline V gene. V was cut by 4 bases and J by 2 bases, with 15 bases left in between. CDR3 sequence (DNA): TGCGCCAGCAGCCCAGGTAGGACAGTCAACACCGGGGAGCTGTTTTTT. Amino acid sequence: CASSPGRTVNTGELFF. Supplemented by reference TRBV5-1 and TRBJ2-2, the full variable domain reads KAGVTQTPRYLIKTRGQQVTLSCSPISGHRSVSWYQQTPGQGLQFLFEYFSETQRNKGNFPGRFSGRQFSNSRSEMNVSTLELGDSALYLCASSPGRTVNTGELFFGEGSRLTVL.

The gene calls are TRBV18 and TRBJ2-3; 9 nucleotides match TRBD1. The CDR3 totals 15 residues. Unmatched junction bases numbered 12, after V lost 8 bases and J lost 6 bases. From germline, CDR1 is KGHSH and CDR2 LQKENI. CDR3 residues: CASTRTGVERDTQYF. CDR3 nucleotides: TGTGCCAGCACGCGGACAGGGGTTGAACGGGATACGCAGTATTTT.

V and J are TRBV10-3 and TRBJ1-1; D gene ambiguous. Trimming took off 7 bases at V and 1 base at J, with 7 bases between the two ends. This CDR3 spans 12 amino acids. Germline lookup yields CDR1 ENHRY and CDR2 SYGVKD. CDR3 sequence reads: CAINGPNTEAFF. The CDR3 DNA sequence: TGTGCCATCAACGGGCCGAACACTGAAGCTTTCTTT.

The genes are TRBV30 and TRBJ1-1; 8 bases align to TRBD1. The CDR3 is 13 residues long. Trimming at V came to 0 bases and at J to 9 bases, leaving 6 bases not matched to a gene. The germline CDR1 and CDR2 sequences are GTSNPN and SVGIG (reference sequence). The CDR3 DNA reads TGTGCCTGGAGTGTATCGTCAGGGGGCCAAGCTTTCTTT. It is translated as CAWSVSSGGQAFF.

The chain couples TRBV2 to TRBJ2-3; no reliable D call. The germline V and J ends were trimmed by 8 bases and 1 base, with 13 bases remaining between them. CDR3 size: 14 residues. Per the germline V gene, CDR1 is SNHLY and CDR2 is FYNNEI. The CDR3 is CASLELLGTDTQYF. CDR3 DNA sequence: TGTGCCAGCCTGGAACTTTTGGGCACAGATACGCAGTATTTT.

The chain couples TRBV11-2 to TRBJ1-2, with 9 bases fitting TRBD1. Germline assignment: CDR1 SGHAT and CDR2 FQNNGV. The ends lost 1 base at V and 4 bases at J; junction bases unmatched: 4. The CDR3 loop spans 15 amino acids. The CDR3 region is CASSLAQTGGYGYTF. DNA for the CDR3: TGTGCCAGCAGCTTAGCGCAGACAGGGGGCTATGGCTACACCTTC.